One and the same sample provided the 27 T cell receptor beta chains below, sequenced in a study of shared clonotypes between healthy human individuals. Sequenced by immunoSEQ multiplex PCR; TCRdb stores in-frame clones only, minus some. This sample has fewer than 650,000 clones, with about 79% found just once. Material: PBMCs. These receptors all come from a woman between 40 and 50 years old in good health. Some clones in this sample may be carry-over from other donors' samples.

The V call is TRBV2, the J call TRBJ2-2; 9 bases align to TRBD2. V gave up 2 bases and J gave up 4 bases; unmatched junction bases: 11. The V gene's germline CDR1 is SNHLY and CDR2 FYNNEI. The CDR3 spans 18 residues. The DNA of the CDR3 is TGTGCCAGCAGTGAATTAGGAGGAAATAGCGGGAGCACCGGGGAGCTGTTTTTT. Its protein is CASSELGGNSGSTGELFF.

This chain links TRBV7-7 with TRBJ2-5; 7 bases are a match to TRBD1. Trimming removed 5 bases from V and 3 bases from J; junction bases left unmatched: 3. CDR3 length: 13 amino acids. Germline loops: CDR1 SSHAT, CDR2 FNYEAQ (reference sequence). The CDR3 loop reads CASSTDREETQYF. The CDR3 coding sequence is TGTGCCAGCAGCACCGACAGGGAAGAGACCCAGTACTTC.

The V gene is TRBV28, the J gene TRBJ2-7; the D is unclear. CDR1 is MDHEN, CDR2 SYDVKM, per germline. This CDR3 contains 15 residues. V dropped 5 bases and J dropped 0 bases, with 14 bases sitting between them. The CDR3 is CASSHPLNYSYEQYF. For the CDR3, the DNA is TGTGCCAGCAGTCACCCTCTTAATTACTCCTACGAGCAGTACTTC.

The V call is TRBV7-2, the J call TRBJ1-3; weak D call: TRBD1 (5 bases). Germline assignment: CDR1 SGHTA and CDR2 FQGNSA. V shed 4 bases and J shed 0 bases, with 7 bases lying between them. The CDR3 contains 14 residues. The CDR3 reads CASSWGLSGNTIYF. The CDR3 DNA is TGTGCCAGCAGCTGGGGACTCTCTGGAAACACCATATATTTT.

The V and J genes are TRBV19 and TRBJ2-5; D is perhaps TRBD2 (6 bases). Germline V gene lookup returns CDR1 LNHDA and CDR2 SQIVND (reference sequence). The CDR3 runs to 14 residues. The V gene lost 3 bases and the J gene lost 7 bases, with 15 bases spanning the gap. The CDR3 region has the DNA TGTGCCAGTAGTATGAGACAGCCGGAGGGGACCCAGTACTTC. Translated, it gives CASSMRQPEGTQYF.

This clone showed up just once. A read error is likely here: a far larger clone is one base away. The final CDR3 position lacks the conserved phenylalanine or tryptophan, pointing to a likely read error. V and J are TRBV25-1 and TRBJ2-2; D may be TRBD1 (6 bases). The V gene's germline CDR1 is MGHDK and CDR2 SYGVNS. CDR3 length equals 14 residues. V was pared by 0 bases and J by 6 bases, with 8 bases between. The DNA of the CDR3 is TGTGCCAGCAGTGAATATGAGGGGGCCGGGGAGCTGTTTTCT. This translates into CASSEYEGAGELFS.

The count of this clone is one. This could be a read error, since a much larger clone is one nucleotide away. The sample holds other DNA sequences that translate to the same CDR3. V is TRBV30 and J is TRBJ1-1, with TRBD1 matching 8 bases. The V segment lost 3 bases and the J segment 13 bases; nucleotides outside the gene matches: 10. The V gene's germline CDR1 is GTSNPN and CDR2 SVGIG (reference sequence). The CDR3 loop spans 12 amino acids. CDR3 loop: CAWSVWQGAGFF. The CDR3, as DNA: TGTGCCTGGAGCGTATGGCAGGGGGCCGGTTTCTTT.

This chain joins TRBV14 and TRBJ2-7; 7 bases fit TRBD1. The CDR3 is 13 residues long. J was trimmed by 1 base and V by 5 bases; bases with no gene match: 2. Germline-derived CDR1 and CDR2 are SGHDN and FVKESK. The DNA for the CDR3 is TGTGCCAGCAGCGACAGGGTATCCTACGAGCAGTACTTC. As protein: CASSDRVSYEQYF.

This clone showed up just a few times. V and J are TRBV6-4 and TRBJ2-3; no reliable D call. V gave up 2 bases and J gave up 2 bases, with 8 bases separating them. This CDR3 is built from 14 residues. Germline loops: CDR1 MRHNA, CDR2 SNTAGT. CDR3 loop: CASSDGSDTDTQYF. The DNA of the CDR3 is TGTGCCAGCAGTGACGGCAGCGACACAGATACGCAGTATTTT.

As to this clone: A far larger clone differs by one base, so this is likely a read error. The V gene is TRBV10-3, the J gene TRBJ1-1; D not resolved. Germline CDR1 and CDR2: ENHRY and SYGVKD. Trimming pared 10 bases from V and 3 bases from J, leaving 9 bases between. The CDR3 runs to 11 residues. The chain's CDR3 is CASRGDTEAFF. The DNA of the CDR3 is TGTGCCAGCCGGGGAGACACTGAAGCTTTCTTT.

This clone was counted between two and nine times. J is TRBJ2-3 and V is TRBV9; D gene ambiguous. V gave up 4 bases and J gave up 6 bases, with 12 bases separating them. This CDR3 spans 13 amino acids. CDR1 is SGDLS, CDR2 YYNGEE, per germline. CDR3 residues: CASSSHSRDTQYF. CDR3 DNA: TGTGCCAGCAGCTCCCACTCTAGGGATACGCAGTATTTT.

The rearrangement links TRBV13 to TRBJ2-3, with D possibly being TRBD2 (6 bases). Trimming removed 0 bases at V and 2 bases at J, with 12 bases between. Germline CDR1 is PRHDT and CDR2 is FYEKMQ (reference sequence). The CDR3 runs to 16 residues. CDR3 sequence: CASSLGLASPTDTQYF. DNA for the CDR3: TGTGCCAGCAGCTTAGGCCTAGCGTCCCCCACAGATACGCAGTATTTT. The full variable domain, rest sourced from reference TRBV13 and TRBJ2-3, is AAGVIQSPRHLIKEKRETATLKCYPIPRHDTVYWYQQGPGQDPQFLISFYEKMQSDKGSIPDRFSAQQFSDYHSELNMSSLELGDSALYFCASSLGLASPTDTQYFGPGTRLTVL.

The DNA for the CDR3 is TGTGCCAGCAGTGCGACAGGGGGAGCGGAGAAACTGTTTTTT. Amino acid sequence: CASSATGGAEKLFF. The rearrangement joins TRBV2 to TRBJ1-4; TRBD1 matches 9 bases. The CDR3 spans 14 residues. Trimming at V came to 4 bases and at J to 11 bases, leaving 8 bases not matched to a gene. The germline gives CDR1 SNHLY, CDR2 FYNNEI.

This sequence joins TRBV6-5 and TRBJ2-1; the match to TRBD1 covers 8 bases. This CDR3 region has 12 residues. J was trimmed by 6 bases and V by 8 bases; bases with no gene match: 3. Germline assignment: CDR1 MNHEY and CDR2 SVGAGI. The DNA for the CDR3 is TGTGCCAGCCATGGACAGGGCAATGAGCAGTTCTTC. Translating gives CASHGQGNEQFF.

The gene calls are TRBV19 and TRBJ1-3, with D unresolved. The CDR3 is 12 residues long. Per germline, CDR1 LNHDA and CDR2 SQIVND (reference sequence). The V gene lost 7 bases and the J gene lost 2 bases, with 6 bases spanning the gap. CDR3 protein: CASISAGNTIYF. The CDR3 coding sequence is TGTGCCAGTATTTCCGCTGGAAACACCATATATTTT.

With regard to this clone: This specimen includes other DNA sequences encoding the same CDR3. The rearrangement links TRBV28 to TRBJ2-7; D uncertain. The CDR3 extends over 11 amino acids. The germline V gene has CDR1 MDHEN and CDR2 SYDVKM. V lost 4 bases and J lost 1, with 2 bases in between. The CDR3 reads CASSSSYEQYF. The CDR3 region has the DNA TGTGCCAGCAGTTCTTCCTACGAGCAGTACTTC.

The chain is built from TRBV27 and TRBJ2-2; 8 bases are a match to TRBD2. CDR3 length: 15 residues. The V gene end was trimmed by 7 bases and the J gene end by 7 bases; junction bases not matched to a gene: 11. Germline V CDR1 and CDR2: MNHEY, SMNVEV (reference sequence). The CDR3 DNA follows: TGTGCCAGCAAGAAGCGGGAGTATTCGATCGGGGAGCTGTTTTTT. This gives the protein CASKKREYSIGELFF.

This chain joins TRBV7-9 and TRBJ1-1; maybe TRBD1 (6 bases). V dropped 5 bases and J dropped 3 bases, with 16 bases sitting between them. The CDR3 has 15 residues. From germline, CDR1 is SEHNR and CDR2 FQNEAQ (reference sequence). The CDR3 loop is CASSLEAGEYTEAFF. The CDR3 bases are TGTGCCAGCAGCCTAGAGGCAGGGGAGTACACTGAAGCTTTCTTT.

This rearrangement joins TRBV29-1 to TRBJ1-4; a possible D gene is TRBD1 (6 bases). The length of the CDR3 is 13 residues. CDR1 and CDR2 from the germline V gene are SQVTM and ANQGSEA. Trimming took 7 bases from V and 8 from J, leaving 17 bases between them. The CDR3 DNA sequence: TGCAGCGCCCGGACAGCGAGGGGCGAAAAACTGTTTTTT. Translated: CSARTARGEKLFF.

This rearrangement joins TRBV19 to TRBJ1-2; D remains ambiguous. This CDR3 spans 13 amino acids. V lost 5 bases and J lost 4, with 11 bases in between. Germline V gene data show CDR1 as LNHDA and CDR2 as SQIVND (reference sequence). The CDR3 reads CASSALTGYGYTF. The CDR3 DNA reads as TGTGCCAGTAGTGCCCTGACCGGCTATGGCTACACCTTC.

The chain has TRBV5-1 and TRBJ1-5; no firm D call. Trimming took 4 bases from V and 2 from J, leaving 10 bases between them. This CDR3 has 14 amino acids. Germline-derived CDR1 and CDR2 are SGHRS and YFSETQ. CDR3 DNA: TGCGCCAGCAGCGAGGGAAACGGCAATCAGCCCCAGCATTTT. Residues: CASSEGNGNQPQHF.

This clone has a handful of counts. J is TRBJ2-7 and V is TRBV4-3; D could derive from TRBD1 or TRBD2 (5 bases each). Trimming took off 1 base at V and 6 bases at J, with 16 bases between the two ends. Germline CDR1 is LGHNA and CDR2 is YSLEER. The CDR3 covers 15 residues. DNA for the CDR3: TGCGCCAGCAGCCAAGTTGATTTCAGGGCGGGCGAGCAGTACTTC. Its protein is CASSQVDFRAGEQYF.

The gene calls are TRBV18 and TRBJ2-7; 7 bases line up with TRBD2. V lost 6 bases, J lost 4 bases, and 6 bases stayed unmatched. The CDR3 is 13 amino acids. Germline assignment: CDR1 KGHSH and CDR2 LQKENI. CDR3 residues: CASSPGLQYEQYF. Written as DNA, the CDR3 is TGTGCCAGCTCTCCGGGACTACAATACGAGCAGTACTTC.

This clone occurred once. The chain joins TRBV29-1 to TRBJ2-1; 8 bases map to TRBD1. CDR1 and CDR2 from the germline V gene are SQVTM and ANQGSEA. The CDR3 runs to 11 residues. J lost 15 bases, V lost 3 bases, and 7 bases had no gene match. CDR3 sequence reads: CSVEPGTGGFF. The CDR3 region has the DNA TGCAGCGTTGAGCCCGGGACAGGTGGGTTCTTC.

The J gene is TRBJ1-1, the V gene TRBV6-5; D gene uncertain. Germline V gene data show CDR1 as MNHEY and CDR2 as SVGAGI. The CDR3 spans 14 residues. Trimming pared 4 bases from V and 1 base from J, leaving 10 bases between. CDR3 DNA: TGTGCCAGCAGTTTCTCAGGTGGGAACACTGAAGCTTTCTTT. Protein sequence: CASSFSGGNTEAFF.

Note on this clone: A much more abundant neighbour one base away suggests this may be a read error. CDR3 DNA: TGTGCCAGCAGCGATTCCAGCACAGATACGCAGTGTTTT. Translated: CASSDSSTDTQCF. V gene TRBV6-4 combines with J gene TRBJ2-3; no reliable D call. There are 13 residues in the CDR3. Germline CDR1 reads MRHNA; CDR2 reads SNTAGT.

This clone was observed a few times. The genes are TRBV27 and TRBJ2-7; maybe TRBD1 (6 bases). Trimming left V 5 bases short and J 2 bases short, with 10 bases between. Germline CDR1 is MNHEY and CDR2 is SMNVEV (reference sequence). This CDR3 spans 13 amino acids. The CDR3 reads CASSTRDTYEQYF. CDR3 DNA sequence: TGTGCCAGCAGTACAAGGGACACCTACGAGCAGTACTTC.